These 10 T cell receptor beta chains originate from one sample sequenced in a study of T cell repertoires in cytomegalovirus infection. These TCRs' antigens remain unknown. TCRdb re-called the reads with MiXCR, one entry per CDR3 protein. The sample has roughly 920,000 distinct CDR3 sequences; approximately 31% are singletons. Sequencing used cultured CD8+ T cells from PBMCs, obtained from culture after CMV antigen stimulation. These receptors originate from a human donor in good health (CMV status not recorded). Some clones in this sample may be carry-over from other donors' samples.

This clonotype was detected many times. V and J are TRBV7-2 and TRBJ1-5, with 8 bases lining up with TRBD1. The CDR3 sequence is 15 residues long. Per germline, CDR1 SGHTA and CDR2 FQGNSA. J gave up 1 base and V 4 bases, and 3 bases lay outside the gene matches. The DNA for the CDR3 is TGTGCCAGCAGCTCTCAGGGGGCCAGCAATCAGCCCCAGCATTTT. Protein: CASSSQGASNQPQHF.

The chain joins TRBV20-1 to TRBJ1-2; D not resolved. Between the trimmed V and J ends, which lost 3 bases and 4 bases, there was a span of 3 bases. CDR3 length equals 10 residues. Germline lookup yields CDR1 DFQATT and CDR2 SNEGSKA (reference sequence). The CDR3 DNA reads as TGCAGTGCTAGTCTCTATGGCTACACCTTC. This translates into CSASLYGYTF.

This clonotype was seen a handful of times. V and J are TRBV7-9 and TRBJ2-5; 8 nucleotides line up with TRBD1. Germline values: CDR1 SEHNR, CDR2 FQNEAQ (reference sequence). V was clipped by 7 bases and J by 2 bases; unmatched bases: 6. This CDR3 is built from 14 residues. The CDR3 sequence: CASTLGQGQETQYF. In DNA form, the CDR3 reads TGTGCCAGCACCCTCGGACAGGGTCAAGAGACCCAGTACTTC.

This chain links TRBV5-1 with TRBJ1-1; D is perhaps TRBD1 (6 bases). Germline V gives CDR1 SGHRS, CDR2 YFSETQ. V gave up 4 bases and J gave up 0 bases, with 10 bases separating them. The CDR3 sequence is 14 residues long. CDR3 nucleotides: TGCGCCAGCAGCCAAAAGGGGGTGAACACTGAAGCTTTCTTT. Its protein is CASSQKGVNTEAFF.

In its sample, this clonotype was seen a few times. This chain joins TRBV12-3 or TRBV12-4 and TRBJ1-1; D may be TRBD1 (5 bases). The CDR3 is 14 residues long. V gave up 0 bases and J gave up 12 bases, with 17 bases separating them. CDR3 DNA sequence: TGTGCCAGCAGTTTAGCGCCAGCGGGGGGAGTAACTTTCTTT. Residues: CASSLAPAGGVTFF.

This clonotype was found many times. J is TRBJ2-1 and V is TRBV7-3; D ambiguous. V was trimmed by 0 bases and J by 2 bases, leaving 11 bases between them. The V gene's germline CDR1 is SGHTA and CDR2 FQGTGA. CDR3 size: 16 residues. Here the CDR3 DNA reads TGTGCCAGCAGCTTAACGGCCCCCATGGCCTACAATGAGCAGTTCTTC. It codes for CASSLTAPMAYNEQFF.

The CDR3, as DNA: TGTGCCAGCAGCGTCGGACCTCCCTCCTACGAGCAGTACTTC. This gives the protein CASSVGPPSYEQYF. The chain couples TRBV7-6 to TRBJ2-7; unclear D gene. The CDR3 has 14 residues. Germline V gives CDR1 SGHVS, CDR2 FNYEAQ. The V gene lost 5 bases and the J gene lost 0 bases, with 11 bases spanning the gap.

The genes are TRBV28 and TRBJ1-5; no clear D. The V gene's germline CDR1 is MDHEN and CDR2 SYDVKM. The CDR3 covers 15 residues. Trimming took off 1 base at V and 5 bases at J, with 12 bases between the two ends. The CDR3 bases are TGTGCCAGCAGTTTATCCTCCGAACGGGATCAGCCCCAGCATTTT. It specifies CASSLSSERDQPQHF.

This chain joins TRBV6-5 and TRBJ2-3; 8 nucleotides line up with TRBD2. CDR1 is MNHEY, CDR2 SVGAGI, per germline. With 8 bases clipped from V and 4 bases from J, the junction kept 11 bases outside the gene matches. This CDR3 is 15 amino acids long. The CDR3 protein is CASGLAGWGADTQYF. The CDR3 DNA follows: TGTGCCAGCGGATTAGCGGGGTGGGGCGCAGATACGCAGTATTTT.

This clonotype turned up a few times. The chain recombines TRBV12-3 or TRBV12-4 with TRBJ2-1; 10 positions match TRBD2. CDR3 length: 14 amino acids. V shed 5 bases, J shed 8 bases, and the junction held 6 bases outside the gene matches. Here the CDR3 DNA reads TGTGCCAGCAGTGGTCTAGCGGGGGACTATGAGCAGTTCTTC. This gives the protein CASSGLAGDYEQFF.